This TCR beta chain was documented in a study of shared clonotypes between healthy human individuals. Germline CDR1 LNHDA, CDR2 SQIVND (reference sequence). CDR3 length equals 13 residues. The V and J ends lost 2 bases and 1 base respectively, with 5 bases between them. Produced via immunoSEQ multiplex PCR; TCRdb's table is partial and in-frame only. The table includes around 83,000 clones, 62% detected once. The clonotype originates from a man aged 25 to 45 in good health. The sample comprised memory CD8+ T cells sorted from blood. Sample subset: CD45RO+ cells pooled with CCR7-negative TemRA cells. The rearrangement joins TRBV19 to TRBJ1-1; no clear D. The CDR3 sequence is CASSILTNTEAFF. The CDR3 DNA reads as TGTGCCAGTAGTATATTGACGAACACTGAAGCTTTCTTT.